Judged by abundance, the clone carrying this T cell receptor (beta chain) is large. Here immunoSEQ multiplex PCR was the method, and the copy in TCRdb shows in-frame clones only, minus some. The sample has over 25,000 clones; about 72% are singletons. Documented treatment: randomized to nivolumab then ipilimumab (arm A) or the reverse (arm B). PBMC sorting kept live CD3+CD8+ cells without CD19 or CD56. This entry comes from a study of sequential checkpoint blockade in melanoma. In the study overall: Maintenance nivolumab came after either treatment sequence.

This CDR3 spans 15 amino acids. The V segment lost 0 bases and the J segment 7 bases; nucleotides outside the gene matches: 4. Germline-derived CDR1 and CDR2 are LGHNA and YNFKEQ. Here the sequenced sample was CD8+ T cells sorted from blood (inferred from file names), taken from a patient given nivolumab and ipilimumab in sequence. This clonotype was obtained from a human donor with melanoma. The V gene is TRBV4-2, the J gene TRBJ2-1; the match to TRBD2 covers 9 bases. The CDR3 sequence is CASSQEPAGGNEQFF. The CDR3 DNA is TGTGCCAGCAGCCAAGAGCCAGCGGGGGGTAATGAGCAGTTCTTC.